One and the same sample provided the 7 T cell receptor beta chains below, sequenced in a study of cytomegalovirus exposure and HLA in healthy donors. The PCR used 60 Vbeta and 13 Jbeta primers. Profiling relied on immunoSEQ multiplex PCR, and the TCRdb table lists in-frame clones only, not all of them. This table holds some 160,000 clones, approximately 86% found once. Source material: PBMCs. The receptors were sampled from a woman younger than 35 in good health and CMV-seronegative.

V usage is TRBV15 and J usage is TRBJ1-2, with D possibly TRBD1 on 5 matching bases. The V and J ends lost 6 bases and 4 bases respectively, with 12 bases between them. CDR1 and CDR2 (germline): LNHNV, YYDKDF (reference sequence). This CDR3 has 13 amino acids. CDR3 nucleotide sequence: TGTGCCACCAGAAGGGAGGGGTCCTATGGCTACACCTTC. Residues: CATRREGSYGYTF.

The V and J genes are TRBV7-2 and TRBJ2-7; 8 positions agree with TRBD2. Germline V gene sequence: CDR1 SGHTA, CDR2 FQGNSA. V lost 5 bases and J lost 6; bases outside the gene matches: 6. The CDR3 consists of 13 residues. The CDR3 DNA reads as TGTGCCAGCAGCCCGGGGACTAGGAGCGAGCAGTACTTC. Protein sequence: CASSPGTRSEQYF. Supplemented by reference TRBV7-2 and TRBJ2-7, the full variable domain reads GAGVSQSPSNKVTEKGKDVELRCDPISGHTALYWYRQSLGQGLEFLIYFQGNSAPDKSGLPSDRFSAERTGGSVSTLTIQRTQQEDSAVYLCASSPGTRSEQYFGPGTRLTVT.

This sequence joins TRBV28 and TRBJ2-7, with D tentatively TRBD2 (7 bases). The ends were cut back, 2 bases at V and 5 bases at J, with 13 bases in the middle. The CDR3 sequence is 14 residues long. CDR1 and CDR2 from the germline V gene are MDHEN and SYDVKM. The CDR3 nucleotides read TGTGCCAGCAGTTTAAGGGGGGGGCTCCACGAGCAGTACTTC. Protein sequence: CASSLRGGLHEQYF.

The V gene is TRBV7-8, the J gene TRBJ2-1; possible D gene TRBD2, 5 bases. The ends were cut back, 7 bases at V and 4 bases at J, with 20 bases in the middle. CDR3 length: 16 residues. Germline values: CDR1 SGHVS, CDR2 FQNEAQ. The CDR3, as DNA: TGTGCCAGCATCGTACAGTACAGCGGAGTTTACAATGAGCAGTTCTTC. As protein: CASIVQYSGVYNEQFF.

V and J are TRBV6-5 and TRBJ1-2; 7 bases are a match to TRBD1. Germline V CDR1 and CDR2: MNHEY, SVGAGI. J was trimmed by 6 bases and V by 4 bases; bases with no gene match: 8. This CDR3 is 14 amino acids long. The CDR3 sequence: CASSSGQTRHGYTF. CDR3 sequence (DNA): TGTGCCAGCAGTTCGGGACAGACTCGTCATGGCTACACCTTC.

The CDR3 DNA is TGTGCCAGCAGCTTGGCGGCGGGACAGGGCAAATACACCTTC. This translates into CASSLAAGQGKYTF. V and J are TRBV5-6 and TRBJ1-2; 9 bases are shared with TRBD1. V dropped 0 bases and J dropped 11; count of bases not matched to a gene: 8. This CDR3 has 14 amino acids. Germline V gene lookup returns CDR1 SGHDT and CDR2 YYEEEE.

This chain joins TRBV10-2 and TRBJ1-5; D might be TRBD1 (6 bases). V lost 6 bases and J 4 bases, leaving 10 bases between the germline ends. Germline CDR1 WSHSY, CDR2 SAAADI. The CDR3 has 13 amino acids. CDR3 nucleotide sequence: TGCGCCAGCAGGGAGGGGGGGAATCAGCCCCAGCATTTT. It yields the protein CASREGGNQPQHF.